The sequence of this T cell receptor (beta chain) was determined in a study of cytomegalovirus exposure and HLA in healthy donors. General study points: Researchers reported in a later analysis that a missense DCLRE1C variant was tied to TCR beta V- and J-gene trimming. Other equally common chains were less clonally expanded than HLA-associated TCR beta chains, a later analysis showed.

About this clone: Its antigen remains unknown.

Vbeta (60) and Jbeta (13) primers were used in the PCR. Method: immunoSEQ multiplex PCR; TCRdb's copy keeps in-frame clones and lacks some. The table includes over 70,000 clones, less than 75% detected once. Germline values: CDR1 SNHLY, CDR2 FYNNEI. V lost 4 bases and J 5 bases, leaving 17 bases between the germline ends. This CDR3 is built from 15 residues. This TCR was recovered from a man aged 40-55 years in good health and CMV-seropositive. The chain combines TRBV2 with TRBJ1-1, with a possible D match to TRBD1 (6 bases). Sequenced sample: PBMCs. The DNA of the CDR3 is TGTGCCAGCAGTGGGACAGCGAATATGAGGACTGAAGCTTTCTTT. Its protein is CASSGTANMRTEAFF.